This T cell receptor (beta chain) was obtained from a study of cytomegalovirus exposure and HLA in healthy donors. Points from the study as a whole: In a later analysis, V- and J-gene trimming of beta chains associated with a DCLRE1C missense variant, replicated independently. Earlier results showed most TCR beta V segments being productive about 90% or about 30% of the time. Immune exposure information available was restricted to CMV serostatus. Per published accounts, TCR beta sequences correctly predicted the HLA-A and HLA-B alleles of most subjects.

About this clone itself: Its antigen is not identified.

Germline assignment: CDR1 SGHVS and CDR2 FQNEAQ. This CDR3 has 16 amino acids. V shed 3 bases and J shed 3 bases, with 16 bases lying between them. The primer mix had 60 Vbeta and 13 Jbeta primers. Assay used: immunoSEQ multiplex PCR; TCRdb lists only in-frame clones, some missing. The sample includes under 90,000 clones, about 90% seen only once; the top ten take around 2.3%. The genes are TRBV7-8 and TRBJ2-3; TRBD1 is a possible D gene (6 bases). This receptor was taken from a man between 18 and 29 years old in good health and CMV-seronegative. Sequenced: PBMCs. The CDR3 DNA reads TGTGCCAGCAGCTTGGTCTCTCAGGGGTTAACAGATACGCAGTATTTT. Its protein is CASSLVSQGLTDTQYF.